Listed here is a single T cell receptor beta chain. Generated by immunoSEQ multiplex PCR, the TCRdb table keeps only in-frame clones and is missing some. The table shows 82,000 or so clones, with 85% to 95% occurring only once. The data were taken from a study of cytomegalovirus exposure and HLA in healthy donors. This CDR3 contains 13 residues. V lost 3 bases and J lost 4, with 9 bases in between. Germline V gene data show CDR1 as SNHLY and CDR2 as FYNNEI. This sequence originates from a man aged 18 to 35 in good health and CMV-seronegative. This chain connects TRBV2 to TRBJ1-1; D is undetermined. The sample was PBMCs. CDR3: CASSEMFGTEAFF. In nucleotides, the CDR3 is TGTGCCAGCAGTGAGATGTTCGGCACTGAAGCTTTCTTT.